The clone carrying this T cell receptor (beta chain) appeared many times. Its target is not known. TCR beta libraries were made by quantitative 5'-RACE with molecular barcodes. TCRdb re-called the 5' RACE reads with MiXCR, one entry per CDR3 protein. The table shows 750,000 to 850,000 distinct CDR3 sequences, with about 11% occurring only once. These data originate in a study of CD8 T cells in ankylosing spondylitis. Notes on the study in general: A TCR beta motif of eight highly homologous variants appeared characteristic of ankylosing spondylitis blood.

Between the trimmed V and J ends, which lost 3 bases and 7 bases, there was a span of 11 bases. Germline lookup yields CDR1 KGHDR and CDR2 SFDVKD. The CDR3 has 13 amino acids. V and J are TRBV24-1 and TRBJ1-1, with a possible D match to TRBD1 (5 bases). This receptor was obtained from a male donor with ankylosing spondylitis. The sequenced sample was blood, either unsorted or a sorted T cell fraction (not recorded which). The CDR3 here is CATSDGGRGEAFF. The CDR3 DNA reads TGTGCCACCAGTGATGGGGGTAGGGGTGAAGCTTTCTTT.